One sample yielded the 29 T cell receptor beta chains listed below, sequenced in a study of blood T cell repertoires in COVID-19 (dated by TCRdb to 2019 to 2021). The library was generated by the immunoSEQ multiplex PCR assay. The immuneACCESS repertoire file appears here via TCRdb, limited to in-frame rearrangements. These files lack a portion of the clones; in checked studies, under half of the deficit traces to unresolved V genes, and the cause of the others is not known. The sample has about 210,000 clones on record, 92% of them singletons. In total, the top ten clones hold approximately 1.2% of the sample. Sequencing was carried out using peripheral blood. The receptors stem from a man between 25 and 39 years old with acute or convalescent COVID-19.

V is TRBV7-9 and J is TRBJ2-6; 7 bases fit TRBD1. Germline loops: CDR1 SEHNR, CDR2 FQNEAQ (reference sequence). Trimming took 3 bases from V and 4 from J; bases not matched to a gene: 9. There are 17 residues in the CDR3. In DNA, the CDR3 is TGTGCCAGCAGCTTCGCGCAGGGGGTTGGAGGGGCCAACGTCCTGACTTTC. It is translated as CASSFAQGVGGANVLTF. The full variable domain, its missing parts supplied by reference TRBV7-9 and TRBJ2-6, is DTGVSQNPRHKITKRGQNVTFRCDPISEHNRLYWYRQTLGQGPEFLTYFQNEAQLEKSRLLSDRFSAERPKGSFSTLEIQRTEQGDSAMYLCASSFAQGVGGANVLTFGAGSRLTVL.

The chain combines TRBV5-4 with TRBJ1-6, with D maybe TRBD1 (6 bases). Germline V gene data show CDR1 as SGHNT and CDR2 as YYREEE (reference sequence). Trimming took 0 bases from V and 7 from J, leaving 8 bases between them. The CDR3 sequence is 14 residues long. The CDR3 DNA follows: TGTGCCAGCAGCTTGGCAGGGGCCAATTCACCCCTCCACTTT. Protein sequence: CASSLAGANSPLHF.

This clone is medium-sized by share. The V call is TRBV6-6, the J call TRBJ2-3; D is unclear. Germline V gene sequence: CDR1 MNHNY, CDR2 SVGAGI (reference sequence). V lost 7 bases to trimming and J lost 4 bases, with 9 bases between them. The CDR3 spans 12 residues. CDR3 residues: CASKRGADTQYF. The DNA for the CDR3 is TGTGCCAGCAAAAGAGGCGCAGATACGCAGTATTTT.

The chain combines TRBV5-6 with TRBJ1-3; D gene uncertain. The V and J ends lost 0 bases and 3 bases respectively, with 4 bases between them. Germline-derived CDR1 and CDR2 are SGHDT and YYEEEE. The CDR3 totals 13 residues. For the CDR3, the DNA is TGTGCCAGCAGCTTGGCCTATGGAAACACCATATATTTT. It yields the protein CASSLAYGNTIYF.

The V gene is TRBV5-1, the J gene TRBJ2-5; maybe TRBD2 (6 bases). V was pared by 4 bases and J by 5 bases, with 15 bases between. The CDR3 spans 14 residues. Germline CDR1 SGHRS, CDR2 YFSETQ. CDR3 sequence reads: CASSPGSAGETQYF. The DNA of the CDR3 is TGCGCCAGCAGCCCTGGGTCCGCGGGGGAGACCCAGTACTTC.

The V call is TRBV5-4, the J call TRBJ2-7; 11 bases match TRBD2. J lost 3 bases, V lost 3 bases, and 8 bases had no gene match. Germline V gene sequence: CDR1 SGHNT, CDR2 YYREEE (reference sequence). This CDR3 is 16 amino acids long. The CDR3 region has the DNA TGTGCCAGCAGCTCCCAGCCGACTAGCGGGGTCTACGAGCAGTACTTC. This sequence encodes CASSSQPTSGVYEQYF.

This clone was seen just once. This rearrangement joins TRBV6-5 to TRBJ2-2, with 9 positions matching TRBD1. V lost 8 bases to trimming and J lost 5 bases; unmatched junction nucleotides: 6. The CDR3 runs 14 residues. Germline V CDR1 and CDR2: MNHEY, SVGAGI. CDR3: CASFSGQGTGELFF. In DNA form, the CDR3 reads TGTGCCAGCTTTTCGGGACAGGGTACCGGGGAGCTGTTTTTT.

This chain links TRBV4-2 with TRBJ1-6; D not resolved. CDR1 LGHNA and CDR2 YNFKEQ come from the germline V gene. CDR3 length: 16 residues. Trimming stripped 0 bases from V and 3 bases from J, with 9 bases between. In DNA form, the CDR3 reads TGTGCCAGCAGCCAAGAATGGAGCCTCTATAATTCACCCCTCCACTTT. This codes for CASSQEWSLYNSPLHF.

The rearrangement links TRBV6-6 to TRBJ2-2; 10 nucleotides agree with TRBD2. Germline values: CDR1 MNHNY, CDR2 SVGAGI (reference sequence). J gave up 4 bases and V 7 bases, and 9 bases lay outside the gene matches. The CDR3 consists of 16 residues. CDR3 residues: CASTSLAGDITGELFF. The DNA of the CDR3 is TGTGCCAGCACCTCCCTAGCGGGGGACATCACCGGGGAGCTGTTTTTT.

J is TRBJ1-3 and V is TRBV10-3, with 8 bases that match TRBD1. Per the germline V gene, CDR1 is ENHRY and CDR2 is SYGVKD. The CDR3 has 14 residues. The V gene end was trimmed by 6 bases and the J gene end by 0 bases; junction bases not matched to a gene: 1. CDR3 protein: CAIRTGASGNTIYF. DNA for the CDR3: TGTGCCATCAGGACAGGGGCCTCTGGAAACACCATATATTTT.

The chain is built from TRBV5-4 and TRBJ1-2, with a possible D match to TRBD1 (5 bases). This CDR3 has 13 amino acids. CDR1 is SGHNT, CDR2 YYREEE, per germline (reference sequence). V was clipped by 4 bases and J by 1 base, with 8 bases between them. The CDR3 DNA reads TGTGCCAGCAGCCTACAGGATAACTATGGCTACACCTTC. This translates into CASSLQDNYGYTF.

V gene TRBV5-1 combines with J gene TRBJ2-5; tentatively, D is TRBD1 (5 bases). The CDR3 consists of 12 residues. Trimming shortened V by 1 base and J by 4 bases, and 5 bases separated the two germline ends. CDR1 is SGHRS, CDR2 YFSETQ, per germline. CDR3 bases: TGCGCCAGCAGCTTGAGGGGAGAGACCCAGTACTTC. This gives the protein CASSLRGETQYF.

V and J are TRBV3-1 (or the pseudogene TRBV3-2) and TRBJ2-1, with 7 bases identical to TRBD2. The germline CDR1 and CDR2 sequences are LGHDT and YNNKEL (reference sequence). CDR3 size: 18 residues. After removal of 0 bases from V and 6 bases from J, the junction contained 14 bases not matched to a gene. CDR3 sequence reads: CASSQDPPRAGKGNEQFF. The DNA of the CDR3 is TGTGCCAGCAGCCAAGATCCCCCGCGAGCGGGAAAGGGCAATGAGCAGTTCTTC.

This clone was seen a handful of times. This rearrangement joins TRBV12-5 to TRBJ2-2; 9 positions agree with TRBD2. The CDR3 has 15 amino acids. The germline CDR1 and CDR2 sequences are LGHNT and FRNRAP. V was pared by 2 bases and J by 4 bases, with 2 bases of the junction left unmatched. In nucleotides, the CDR3 is TGTGCTAGTGGTTTGACTAGCGGGCCCACCGGGGAGCTGTTTTTT. Protein product: CASGLTSGPTGELFF.

The gene calls are TRBV27 and TRBJ1-1; weak D call: TRBD1 (6 bases). CDR3 length: 12 residues. V was clipped by 6 bases and J by 5 bases, with 10 bases between them. Germline V CDR1 and CDR2: MNHEY, SMNVEV (reference sequence). The CDR3 loop reads CASSQTGTEAFF. CDR3 coding DNA: TGTGCCAGCAGCCAAACAGGGACTGAAGCTTTCTTT.

This clone was detected only a few times. The chain couples TRBV28 to TRBJ1-1; the D is unclear. Germline V gives CDR1 MDHEN, CDR2 SYDVKM. This CDR3 has 12 amino acids. Trimming left V 6 bases short and J 6 bases short, with 11 bases between. CDR3 sequence: CASRPGIAEAFF. The CDR3, as DNA: TGTGCCAGCAGGCCAGGCATAGCTGAAGCTTTCTTT.

This clone has just a few counts. This chain links TRBV7-9 with TRBJ1-1, with D uncertain. This CDR3 spans 13 amino acids. V was pared by 6 bases and J by 0 bases, with 8 bases between. CDR1 SEHNR and CDR2 FQNEAQ come from the germline V gene (reference sequence). CDR3 region: CASRGDLNTEAFF. CDR3 DNA sequence: TGTGCCAGCAGAGGAGACCTGAACACTGAAGCTTTCTTT.

Notes on this clone: This sample also contains other DNA sequences that code for the same CDR3. The chain recombines TRBV30 with TRBJ1-1, with a tentative D call TRBD1 (5 bases). The V end was cut by 0 bases, the J end by 2 bases, with 7 bases between. Germline-derived CDR1 and CDR2 are GTSNPN and SVGIG (reference sequence). There are 13 residues in the CDR3. The CDR3 DNA follows: TGTGCCTGGAGTGTACAGGAAAACACTGAAGCTTTCTTT. As protein: CAWSVQENTEAFF.

Remarks on this clone: The same CDR3 also results from other DNA sequences found in this sample. The chain carries TRBV14 and TRBJ1-2, with TRBD1 matching 8 bases. Losses at the gene ends were 4 bases for V and 4 bases for J; bases not matched to a gene: 2. The germline CDR1 and CDR2 sequences are SGHDN and FVKESK. This CDR3 is built from 13 residues. The CDR3 DNA reads as TGTGCCAGCAGCCCCGGGACAGGCTATGGCTACACCTTC. This sequence encodes CASSPGTGYGYTF.

The V gene is TRBV6-5, the J gene TRBJ1-1; 9 bases align to TRBD1. CDR3 length equals 15 residues. CDR1 is MNHEY, CDR2 SVGAGI, per germline. With 7 bases clipped from V and 3 bases from J, the junction kept 9 bases outside the gene matches. CDR3 nucleotides: TGTGCCAGCAATCCCACACAGGGGGCGGACACTGAAGCTTTCTTT. Its protein product is CASNPTQGADTEAFF.

The rearrangement links TRBV3-1 (or the pseudogene TRBV3-2) to TRBJ2-1; 10 bases align to TRBD2. The germline gives CDR1 LGHDT, CDR2 YNNKEL (reference sequence). This CDR3 is built from 14 residues. V shed 4 bases and J 5 bases; nucleotides not matched to a gene: 2. The CDR3 protein is CASSPLAGNNEQFF. CDR3 DNA: TGTGCCAGCAGCCCACTAGCGGGGAACAATGAGCAGTTCTTC.

This clone has only a few counts. The chain uses TRBV10-3 and TRBJ2-5, with 7 positions matching TRBD1. Per germline, CDR1 ENHRY and CDR2 SYGVKD. Unmatched junction bases numbered 7, after V lost 9 bases and J lost 0 bases. The CDR3 covers 14 residues. The CDR3 here is CAISPGTDQETQYF. The CDR3 nucleotides read TGTGCCATTTCCCCCGGGACAGACCAAGAGACCCAGTACTTC.

The chain recombines TRBV4-1 with TRBJ2-2; 13 nucleotides align to TRBD2. V lost 3 bases, J lost 1 base, and 5 bases stayed unmatched. This CDR3 is 18 amino acids long. Germline CDR1 reads MGHRA; CDR2 reads YSYEKL. The DNA of the CDR3 is TGCGCCAGCAGCCAGGGACTAGCGGGAATTATGAACACCGGGGAGCTGTTTTTT. Its protein is CASSQGLAGIMNTGELFF.

The chain has TRBV28 and TRBJ1-2, with 7 bases matching TRBD1. The CDR3 totals 17 residues. The V gene's germline CDR1 is MDHEN and CDR2 SYDVKM. With 3 bases clipped from V and 8 bases from J, the junction kept 18 bases outside the gene matches. The CDR3 sequence is CASSLIATTGARKGYTF. CDR3 bases: TGTGCCAGCAGTTTGATCGCCACCACAGGGGCCCGAAAAGGCTACACCTTC.

The rearrangement joins TRBV28 to TRBJ1-5, with D perhaps TRBD1 (6 bases). Germline lookup yields CDR1 MDHEN and CDR2 SYDVKM. This CDR3 is 14 amino acids long. The V end lost 1 base, the J end lost 6 bases, and 10 bases lay between the germline ends. This CDR3 reads CASSLSGGAQPQHF. The DNA for the CDR3 is TGTGCCAGCAGTTTATCGGGGGGCGCTCAGCCCCAGCATTTT.

The V call is TRBV5-1, the J call TRBJ2-3; 13 bases line up with TRBD2. CDR1 and CDR2 from the germline V gene are SGHRS and YFSETQ. Unmatched junction bases numbered 8, after V lost 4 bases and J lost 6 bases. This CDR3 has 16 residues. The CDR3 spells CASSLNGLAGVDTQYF. CDR3 nucleotides: TGCGCCAGCAGCCTGAACGGACTAGCGGGAGTTGATACGCAGTATTTT. Variable domain in full (rest from reference TRBV5-1 and TRBJ2-3): KAGVTQTPRYLIKTRGQQVTLSCSPISGHRSVSWYQQTPGQGLQFLFEYFSETQRNKGNFPGRFSGRQFSNSRSEMNVSTLELGDSALYLCASSLNGLAGVDTQYFGPGTRLTVL.

The chain couples TRBV18 to TRBJ2-5; possibly TRBD1 for D (5 bases). V lost 2 bases to trimming and J lost 5 bases, with 15 bases between them. Germline CDR1 and CDR2: KGHSH and LQKENI. CDR3 length equals 15 residues. The CDR3 DNA sequence: TGTGCCAGCTCACCATTTATTCAGGGTCACGAGACCCAGTACTTC. Protein: CASSPFIQGHETQYF. Full variable domain (outside the CDR3, taken from reference TRBV18 and TRBJ2-5): NAGVMQNPRHLVRRRGQEARLRCSPMKGHSHVYWYRQLPEEGLKFMVYLQKENIIDESGMPKERFSAEFPKEGPSILRIQQVVRGDSAAYFCASSPFIQGHETQYFGPGTRLLVL.

The chain has TRBV9 and TRBJ2-3; D not certain. This CDR3 region has 12 residues. V was cut by 4 bases and J by 5 bases, with 8 bases left in between. The germline V gene encodes CDR1 SGDLS and CDR2 YYNGEE. The CDR3: CASSPARDTQYF. CDR3 DNA: TGTGCCAGCAGCCCCGCTAGAGATACGCAGTATTTT. The full variable domain, rest sourced from reference TRBV9 and TRBJ2-3, is DSGVTQTPKHLITATGQRVTLRCSPRSGDLSVYWYQQSLDQGLQFLIQYYNGEERAKGNILERFSAQQFPDLHSELNLSSLELGDSALYFCASSPARDTQYFGPGTRLTVL.

The rearrangement links TRBV4-1 to TRBJ2-7; D might be TRBD1 (7 bases). With 0 bases removed from V and 6 bases from J, the gap between germline ends came to 12 bases. Germline V gives CDR1 MGHRA, CDR2 YSYEKL. The CDR3 is 14 amino acids. The CDR3 DNA follows: TGCGCCAGCAGCCAAGATCATCAGGGGGGCGAGCAGTACTTC. Protein product: CASSQDHQGGEQYF.